Described below is a single T cell receptor beta chain sequence and its context. Its antigen is currently unknown. This sample is part of a study of early T cells in non-severe SARS-CoV-2 infection. Study-level points and caveats: Private and CD4 specificities were missed by VDJdb matching, skewed to anti-spike CD8.

This CDR3 has 15 residues. Deletions cut 5 bases from V and 6 bases from J, with 19 bases between. The germline V gene encodes CDR1 MNHNY and CDR2 SVGAGI (reference sequence). TCRdb reprocessed the 5' RACE reads via MiXCR and lists one record per CDR3 protein. This table holds approximately 58,000 distinct CDR3 sequences, around a tenth found once. Sequenced: whole blood. The V gene is TRBV6-6, the J gene TRBJ1-1, with D possibly being TRBD1 (5 bases). This clonotype was obtained from an adult who was a healthcare worker with PCR-confirmed SARS-CoV-2 infection or an uninfected control (not recorded which). The CDR3 spells CASSPIQAPRAEAFF. As DNA, the CDR3 is TGTGCCAGCAGTCCTATTCAGGCGCCCAGGGCTGAAGCTTTCTTT.